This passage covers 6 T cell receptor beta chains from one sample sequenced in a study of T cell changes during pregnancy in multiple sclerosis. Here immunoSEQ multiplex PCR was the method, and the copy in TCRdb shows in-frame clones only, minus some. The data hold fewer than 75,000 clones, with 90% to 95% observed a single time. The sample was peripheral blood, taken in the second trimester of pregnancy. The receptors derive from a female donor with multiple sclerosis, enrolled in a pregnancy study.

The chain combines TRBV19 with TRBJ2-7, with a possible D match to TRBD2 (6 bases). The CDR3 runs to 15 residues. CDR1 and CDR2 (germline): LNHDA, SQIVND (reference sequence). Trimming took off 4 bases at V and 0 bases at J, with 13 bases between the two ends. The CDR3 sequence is CASSRGIGGSYEQYF. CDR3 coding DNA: TGTGCCAGTAGTAGGGGTATCGGGGGCTCCTACGAGCAGTACTTC.

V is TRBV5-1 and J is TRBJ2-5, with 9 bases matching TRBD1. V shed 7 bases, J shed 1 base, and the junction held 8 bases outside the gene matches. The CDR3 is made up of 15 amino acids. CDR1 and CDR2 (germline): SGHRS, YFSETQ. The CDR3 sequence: CASLFSTGGQETQYF. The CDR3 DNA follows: TGCGCCAGCCTCTTCTCGACAGGGGGCCAAGAGACCCAGTACTTC.

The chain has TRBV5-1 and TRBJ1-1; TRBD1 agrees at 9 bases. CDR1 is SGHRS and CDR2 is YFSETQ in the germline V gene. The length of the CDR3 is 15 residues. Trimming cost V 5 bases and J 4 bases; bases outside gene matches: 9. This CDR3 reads CASRATGGIATEAFF. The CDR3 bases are TGCGCCAGCAGGGCTACAGGGGGCATAGCCACTGAAGCTTTCTTT.

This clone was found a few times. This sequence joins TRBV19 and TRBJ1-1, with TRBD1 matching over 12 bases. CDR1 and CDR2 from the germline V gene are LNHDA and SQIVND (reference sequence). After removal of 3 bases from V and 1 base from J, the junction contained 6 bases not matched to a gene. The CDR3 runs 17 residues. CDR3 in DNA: TGTGCCAGTAGTATTGGGACAGGGGGCCCCGGGAACACTGAAGCTTTCTTT. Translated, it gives CASSIGTGGPGNTEAFF.

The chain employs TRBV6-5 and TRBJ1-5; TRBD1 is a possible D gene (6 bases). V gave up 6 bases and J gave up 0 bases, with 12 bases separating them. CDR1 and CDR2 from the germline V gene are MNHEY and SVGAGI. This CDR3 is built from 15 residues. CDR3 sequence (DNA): TGTGCCAGCAGACGTACCAGGGGTAGCAATCAGCCCCAGCATTTT. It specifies CASRRTRGSNQPQHF.

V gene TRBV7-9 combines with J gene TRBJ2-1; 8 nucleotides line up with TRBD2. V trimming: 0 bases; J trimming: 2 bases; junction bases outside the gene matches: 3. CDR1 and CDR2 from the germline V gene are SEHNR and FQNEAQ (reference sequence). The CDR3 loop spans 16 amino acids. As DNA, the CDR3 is TGTGCCAGCAGCTTAGCCGGCGGGAGGACCTACAATGAGCAGTTCTTC. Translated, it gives CASSLAGGRTYNEQFF.